This TCR beta chain was captured in a study of control samples from healthy donors and cancer patients. Only in-frame clones appear in the TCRdb table, and some are missing; sequencing was by immunoSEQ multiplex PCR. The sample includes approximately 100,000 clones, roughly 89% seen only once; the top ten take approximately 16%. Germline V CDR1 and CDR2: SGHRS, YFSETQ. Unmatched junction bases numbered 12, after V lost 5 bases and J lost 6 bases. This CDR3 contains 16 residues. The TCR originated in a woman aged 45-65 years in good health. The sequenced sample consisted of blood. The chain is built from TRBV5-1 and TRBJ2-7; 12 bases are a match to TRBD1. The CDR3 sequence is CASSSQTGQGAGEQYF. DNA for the CDR3: TGCGCCAGCAGTTCACAAACGGGACAGGGGGCGGGCGAGCAGTACTTC.